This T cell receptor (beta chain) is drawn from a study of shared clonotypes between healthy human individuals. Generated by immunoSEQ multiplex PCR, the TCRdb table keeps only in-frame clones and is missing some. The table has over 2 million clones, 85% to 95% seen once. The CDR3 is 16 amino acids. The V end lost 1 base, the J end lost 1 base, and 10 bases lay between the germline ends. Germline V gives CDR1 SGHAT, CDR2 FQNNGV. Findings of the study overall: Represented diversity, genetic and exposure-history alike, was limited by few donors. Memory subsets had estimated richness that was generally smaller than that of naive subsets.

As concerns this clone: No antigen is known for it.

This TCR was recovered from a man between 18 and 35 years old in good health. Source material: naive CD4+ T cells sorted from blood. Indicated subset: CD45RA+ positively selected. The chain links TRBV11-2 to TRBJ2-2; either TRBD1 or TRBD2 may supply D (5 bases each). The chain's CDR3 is CASSLVGTLNTGELFF. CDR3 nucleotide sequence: TGTGCCAGCAGCTTAGTTGGGACGCTGAACACCGGGGAGCTGTTTTTT.